The entry below describes one T cell receptor (beta chain). Methods used by the authors: Reference gene primer amplification in the assay estimated nucleated cell counts. Profiling relied on immunoSEQ multiplex PCR, and the TCRdb table lists in-frame clones only, not all of them. That table is the source of V, J and clone size, and D and trimming were worked out from the DNA. The sample lists approximately 160,000 clones, roughly 73% occurring once. This sample was taken from a study of blood T cell repertoires in COVID-19. Turning to the study itself: Researchers got acute and convalescent COVID-19 samples from the United States, Italy and Spain. The cDNA or gDNA used as material had been derived from T cells, B-cell-depleted T cells, or PBMCs.

With V trimmed by 6 bases and J by 6 bases, 8 bases remained unmatched. Germline lookup yields CDR1 MDHEN and CDR2 SYDVKM. The CDR3 loop spans 14 amino acids. The chain carries TRBV28 and TRBJ2-7, with 10 bases lining up with TRBD2. The source of this sequence is a man between 70 and 80 years old with acute or convalescent COVID-19. Source material: peripheral blood. CDR3: CASRPSGRAVEQYF. The CDR3 nucleotides are TGTGCCAGCAGGCCCAGCGGGAGGGCAGTCGAGCAGTACTTC. The whole variable domain, remainder taken from reference TRBV28 and TRBJ2-7, is DVKVTQSSRYLVKRTGEKVFLECVQDMDHENMFWYRQDPGLGLRLIYFSYDVKMKEKGDIPEGYSVSREKKERFSLILESASTNQTSMYLCASRPSGRAVEQYFGPGTRLTVT.